The 26 T cell receptor beta chains given below trace back to one sample, sequenced in a study of T cell responses to AZD1222 COVID-19 vaccine. The table came from immunoSEQ multiplex PCR; TCRdb's copy has only in-frame clones and leaves some out. The sample records 120,000 to 150,000 clones, about nine tenths being singletons. The starting material was peripheral blood, obtained on day 0 of AZD1222 vaccination. Receptors were obtained from an adult in good health.

In the case of this clone: The junction departs from germline at one end; a sequencing error may be responsible. CDR3 in amino acids: CAHSPSGANVLTF. CDR3 DNA: TGCGCCCACAGCCCCTCTGGGGCCAACGTCCTGACTTTC. The chain employs TRBV2 and TRBJ2-6; D uncertain. The CDR3 has 13 residues. Germline V gives CDR1 SNHLY, CDR2 FYNNEI.

DNA of the CDR3: TGTGCCAGCAGCTTCGAGGCAGGGGGAAAACTGTTTTTT. Protein sequence: CASSFEAGGKLFF. The chain joins TRBV7-8 to TRBJ1-4; 7 bases fit TRBD1. The germline gives CDR1 SGHVS, CDR2 FQNEAQ. The CDR3 spans 13 residues. J lost 10 bases, V lost 3 bases, and 5 bases had no gene match.

The gene calls are TRBV29-1 and TRBJ2-7, with 10 bases lining up with TRBD1. This CDR3 has 14 amino acids. CDR1 is SQVTM and CDR2 is ANQGSEA in the germline V gene. With V trimmed by 4 bases and J by 2 bases, 5 bases remained unmatched. In nucleotides, the CDR3 is TGCAGCGTTGTCGGACAGGGGGTTCCCTACGAGCAGTACTTC. As protein: CSVVGQGVPYEQYF.

The J gene is TRBJ1-3, the V gene TRBV7-2; D not resolved. V was trimmed by 5 bases and J by 2 bases, leaving 19 bases between them. CDR1 and CDR2 from the germline V gene are SGHTA and FQGNSA. This CDR3 has 17 amino acids. The CDR3 is CASSPPLSLGTGNTIYF. The CDR3 DNA follows: TGTGCCAGCAGCCCCCCCTTATCATTAGGGACTGGAAACACCATATATTTT.

This clone has just a few counts. The genes are TRBV19 and TRBJ2-2; TRBD2 matches at 9 bases. This CDR3 comprises 14 residues. Trimming at V came to 6 bases and at J to 5 bases, leaving 4 bases not matched to a gene. Germline values: CDR1 LNHDA, CDR2 SQIVND (reference sequence). The CDR3 bases are TGTGCCAGTAGGCGTAGCGGGGGAACCGGGGAGCTGTTTTTT. The encoded protein is CASRRSGGTGELFF.

This chain uses TRBV7-6 with TRBJ2-5; D is perhaps TRBD1 (6 bases). Trimming stripped 7 bases from V and 2 bases from J, with 17 bases between. Looked up from germline, CDR1 is SGHVS and CDR2 is FNYEAQ. This CDR3 spans 15 amino acids. In nucleotides, the CDR3 is TGTGCCAGCACCCTCGCCACAGGGCTACAAGAGACCCAGTACTTC. It yields the protein CASTLATGLQETQYF.

The chain has TRBV5-4 and TRBJ2-2; 7 bases agree with TRBD2. Trimming at V came to 4 bases and at J to 0 bases, leaving 3 bases not matched to a gene. Germline V lookup: CDR1 SGHNT, CDR2 YYREEE (reference sequence). This CDR3 is 15 amino acids long. CDR3 DNA: TGTGCCAGCAGCCACGGGGGGTCGAACACCGGGGAGCTGTTTTTT. Amino acid sequence: CASSHGGSNTGELFF. Supplemented by reference TRBV5-4 and TRBJ2-2, the full variable domain reads ETGVTQSPTHLIKTRGQQVTLRCSSQSGHNTVSWYQQALGQGPQFIFQYYREEENGRGNFPPRFSGLQFPNYSSELNVNALELDDSALYLCASSHGGSNTGELFFGEGSRLTVL.

The rearrangement links TRBV28 to TRBJ2-1; TRBD2 agrees at 14 bases. The CDR3 length is 17 residues. Germline CDR1 MDHEN, CDR2 SYDVKM. Trimming at V came to 5 bases and at J to 7 bases, leaving 10 bases not matched to a gene. CDR3 residues: CASSPLGTSGSWNEQFF. DNA for the CDR3: TGTGCCAGCAGTCCACTAGGGACTAGCGGGAGTTGGAATGAGCAGTTCTTC.

The CDR3 DNA is TGTGCCAGCAGTTTATCTGGGACAAGAAGGACTGAAGCTTTCTTT. Translation gives CASSLSGTRRTEAFF. The chain is built from TRBV27 and TRBJ1-1, with D perhaps matching TRBD1 (6 bases). Trimming cost V 0 bases and J 5 bases, with 13 bases left between them. This CDR3 spans 15 amino acids. Per germline, CDR1 MNHEY and CDR2 SMNVEV (reference sequence).

The chain carries TRBV12-3 or TRBV12-4 and TRBJ1-1; 7 positions agree with TRBD1. The CDR3 contains 13 residues. The ends lost 8 bases at V and 4 bases at J; junction bases unmatched: 7. CDR3 protein: CASEQGLPTEAFF. Here the CDR3 DNA reads TGTGCCAGCGAACAGGGGCTTCCCACTGAAGCTTTCTTT.

The chain links TRBV9 to TRBJ2-2, with D unclear. Looked up from germline, CDR1 is SGDLS and CDR2 is YYNGEE. The CDR3 loop spans 13 amino acids. Trimming shortened V by 0 bases and J by 6 bases, and 6 bases separated the two germline ends. The CDR3 DNA reads as TGTGCCAGCAGCGTAGGGGGTTCCGGGGAGCTGTTTTTT. Translating gives CASSVGGSGELFF.

The chain has TRBV7-9 and TRBJ1-5, with D unclear. The CDR3 loop spans 12 amino acids. Germline CDR1 reads SEHNR; CDR2 reads FQNEAQ (reference sequence). V dropped 3 bases and J dropped 9 bases, with 9 bases sitting between them. CDR3 in DNA: TGTGCCAGCAGCTTTGACCGTCGGCCCCAGCATTTT. This codes for CASSFDRRPQHF.

This clone was seen only once. The chain carries TRBV21-1 and TRBJ1-5; the table calls TRBD1, which could not be checked here. TRBV21-1 is a pseudogene locus. The length of the CDR3 is 16 residues. CDR3 region: CASSHRQGIRNQPQHF. For the CDR3, the DNA is TGTGCCAGCAGTCACAGACAGGGTATTAGGAATCAGCCCCAGCATTTT.

The chain recombines TRBV7-2 with TRBJ1-2; D is unclear. The CDR3 contains 12 residues. The germline V gene encodes CDR1 SGHTA and CDR2 FQGNSA. V was shortened by 3 bases and J by 5 bases, with 7 bases between the two germline ends. The CDR3 is CASSLTIYGYTF. CDR3 bases: TGTGCCAGCAGCTTGACAATTTATGGCTACACCTTC.

This chain uses TRBV11-3 with TRBJ1-1; D gene unclear. CDR1 is SGHNT and CDR2 is YENEEA in the germline V gene. V lost 7 bases to trimming and J lost 1 base, with 16 bases between them. There are 15 residues in the CDR3. CDR3 sequence: CASTGGPKKNTEAFF. The CDR3, as DNA: TGTGCCAGCACAGGCGGGCCAAAAAAGAACACTGAAGCTTTCTTT.

Comment on this clone: Other DNA sequences in the sample encode the same CDR3. The rearrangement links TRBV7-9 to TRBJ1-2; D remains ambiguous. CDR3 length: 12 amino acids. Trimming removed 1 base from V and 6 bases from J, with 6 bases in between. In germline, CDR1 is SEHNR, CDR2 FQNEAQ (reference sequence). CDR3 nucleotides: TGTGCCAGCAGCTTAGGCGGAAATGGCTACACCTTC. As protein: CASSLGGNGYTF.

The J gene is TRBJ2-5, the V gene TRBV27; perhaps D is TRBD1 or TRBD2 (6 bases each). In germline, CDR1 is MNHEY, CDR2 SMNVEV (reference sequence). Deletions cut 3 bases from V and 4 bases from J, with 12 bases between. The length of the CDR3 is 14 residues. CDR3 loop: CASSLGGSLETQYF. Here the CDR3 DNA reads TGTGCCAGCAGTTTGGGGGGCAGTTTAGAGACCCAGTACTTC.

This clone appeared once. CDR3 protein: CASSLLGGADEQFF. In DNA form, the CDR3 reads TGTGCCAGCAGCCTCCTGGGGGGGGCGGATGAGCAGTTCTTC. The V and J genes are TRBV3-1 (or the pseudogene TRBV3-2) and TRBJ2-1; maybe TRBD2 (7 bases). V was trimmed by 4 bases and J by 8 bases, leaving 15 bases between them. Germline CDR1 LGHDT, CDR2 YNNKEL (reference sequence). The CDR3 has 14 residues.

This clone appeared a few times. The rearrangement uses TRBV19 and TRBJ2-2, with 10 positions matching TRBD2. This CDR3 is built from 18 residues. Unmatched junction bases numbered 15, after V lost 7 bases and J lost 4 bases. The V gene's germline CDR1 is LNHDA and CDR2 SQIVND (reference sequence). The DNA for the CDR3 is TGTGCCAGTAACCCTATCAAGGTACTAGCGGGACTCACCGGGGAGCTGTTTTTT. Amino acid sequence: CASNPIKVLAGLTGELFF.

This clone has only one observation. The chain combines TRBV5-1 with TRBJ1-5, with D tentatively TRBD1 (6 bases). V lost 4 bases and J lost 5, with 13 bases in between. Germline CDR1 and CDR2: SGHRS and YFSETQ. The CDR3 has 14 amino acids. CDR3 region: CASSQRPGDQPQHF. DNA for the CDR3: TGCGCCAGCAGCCAGAGACCAGGGGATCAGCCCCAGCATTTT.

The V call is TRBV6-6, the J call TRBJ2-1, with 9 bases that match TRBD1. This CDR3 is 16 amino acids long. Germline CDR1 is MNHNY and CDR2 is SVGAGI (reference sequence). The ends lost 5 bases at V and 4 bases at J; junction bases unmatched: 9. The CDR3 coding sequence is TGTGCCAGCAGTACTAAATCCGGGACAGGGTACAATGAGCAGTTCTTC. Translation gives CASSTKSGTGYNEQFF.

V is TRBV9 and J is TRBJ1-3, with 7 bases fitting TRBD1. The CDR3 runs 15 residues. The trim removed 3 bases at V and 0 bases at J, leaving 3 bases unmatched. Germline V lookup: CDR1 SGDLS, CDR2 YYNGEE. In DNA form, the CDR3 reads TGTGCCAGCAGCGACGGGACAGACTCTGGAAACACCATATATTTT. Residues: CASSDGTDSGNTIYF.

V usage is TRBV28 and J usage is TRBJ2-7; D ambiguous. This CDR3 has 17 residues. Germline V lookup: CDR1 MDHEN, CDR2 SYDVKM. V lost 10 bases and J 0 bases, leaving 25 bases between the germline ends. CDR3 DNA: TGTGCCACCTACCCGGGCCGTCGATCCTCCGGCTCCTACGAGCAGTACTTC. This codes for CATYPGRRSSGSYEQYF. Combining the CDR3 with reference TRBV28 and TRBJ2-7 gives the whole variable domain DVKVTQSSRYLVKRTGEKVFLECVQDMDHENMFWYRQDPGLGLRLIYFSYDVKMKEKGDIPEGYSVSREKKERFSLILESASTNQTSMYLCATYPGRRSSGSYEQYFGPGTRLTVT.

The chain carries TRBV2 and TRBJ1-2, with D possibly being TRBD1 (5 bases). The CDR3 has 15 residues. CDR1 is SNHLY and CDR2 is FYNNEI in the germline V gene. The V end lost 2 bases, the J end lost 5 bases, and 15 bases lay between the germline ends. CDR3 bases: TGTGCCAGCAGTGAATCCAGGGTCGAAGGGTATGGCTACACCTTC. The encoded protein is CASSESRVEGYGYTF.

The V call is TRBV27, the J call TRBJ2-1; 14 bases fit TRBD2. The junction had 10 bases not matched to a gene; V was cut back by 6 bases and J by 12 bases. Germline assignment: CDR1 MNHEY and CDR2 SMNVEV (reference sequence). CDR3 size: 15 residues. The chain's CDR3 is CASRAGTSGSGGQFF. For the CDR3, the DNA is TGTGCCAGCAGGGCCGGGACTAGCGGGAGTGGGGGGCAGTTCTTC.

The chain combines TRBV12-3 or TRBV12-4 with TRBJ1-2, with D perhaps TRBD1 (5 bases). The V end was cut by 4 bases, the J end by 5 bases, with 11 bases between. This CDR3 comprises 13 residues. In nucleotides, the CDR3 is TGTGCCAGCAGTTGGGGGACGGAATATGGCTACACCTTC. Protein: CASSWGTEYGYTF.